The present TCR beta chain was sequenced within a study of T cell repertoires in cytomegalovirus infection. About the research overall: It can be stated that public TCR beta signatures indicated CMV infection as well as a matching HLA type. Regarding the study as a whole: People with CMV and the relevant HLA were identified by cumulative public TCR beta family frequency. What dominated the ex vivo response were HLA-C-restricted CMV-specific TCR beta clonotypes.

V dropped 5 bases and J dropped 4 bases, with 8 bases sitting between them. Germline-derived CDR1 and CDR2 are SGHTA and FQGNSA. CDR3 length equals 12 residues. This clonotype was recorded many times. Its specificity is not known. From the reads, TCRdb called clonotypes with MiXCR, one entry per CDR3 protein. The sample lists roughly 77,000 distinct CDR3 sequences, over 3.5% occurring once. J is TRBJ1-2 and V is TRBV7-2, with D perhaps TRBD1 (5 bases). Sequences were obtained from PBMCs. The sequence was obtained from a human donor in good health (CMV status not recorded). Some clones in this sample may be carry-over from other donors' samples. The CDR3 bases are TGTGCCAGCAGCCGGACAAGCTATGGCTACACCTTC. This translates into CASSRTSYGYTF.